This TCR beta chain comes out of a study of somatic mutations in cytotoxic T cells in rheumatoid arthritis. Study-wide background: The flow sorting of some V beta antibody-stained T-cell populations reached nearly 100% purity, and the sorted populations included V beta1+ cells sequenced for TCRB.

This clone occurred a few times. Researchers isolated CD4+ and CD8+ cells by positive magnetic bead selection and then checked their purity by flow cytometry. Produced via immunoSEQ multiplex PCR; TCRdb's table is partial and in-frame only. In the table there are fewer than 30,000 clones, over 80% of which are singletons. Material: CD8+ T cells sorted from blood. The receptor was isolated from a man aged 50-59 years in good health.

CDR3 region: CASSHGLSYEQYF. CDR3 in DNA: TGTGCCAGCAGCCACGGACTCTCCTACGAGCAGTACTTC. This chain uses TRBV4-2 with TRBJ2-7, with a tentative D call TRBD2 (5 bases). CDR1 LGHNA and CDR2 YNFKEQ come from the germline V gene. Trimming removed 3 bases from V and 0 bases from J, with 6 bases in between. The CDR3 consists of 13 residues.